This TCR beta chain was captured in a study of T-cell memory formation after mild COVID-19. Looked up from germline, CDR1 is SGHRS and CDR2 is YFSETQ. The CDR3 is 15 amino acids. Trimming removed 0 bases at V and 4 bases at J, with 13 bases between. The table lists this clonotype with a few counts. One entry per CDR3 protein results from TCRdb running MiXCR on the 5' RACE reads. The sample has roughly 450,000 distinct CDR3 sequences; roughly 18% are singletons. This sequence originates from an adult woman who had mild COVID-19 (a few samples of this study predate the infection). Cell type and time point are not known. Sequencing was done on a sample of PBMCs or a T cell subset sorted from them (not recorded which). This sequence joins TRBV5-1 and TRBJ1-2; no reliable D call. CDR3 DNA: TGCGCCAGCAGCTTGGAGGAGGGTGTTGGCTATGGCTACACCTTC. This encodes CASSLEEGVGYGYTF. The full variable domain, completed using reference TRBV5-1 and TRBJ1-2, is KAGVTQTPRYLIKTRGQQVTLSCSPISGHRSVSWYQQTPGQGLQFLFEYFSETQRNKGNFPGRFSGRQFSNSRSEMNVSTLELGDSALYLCASSLEEGVGYGYTFGSGTRLTVV.